These 32 T cell receptor beta chains came from one sample sequenced in a study of T cell repertoires in cytomegalovirus infection. Via MiXCR, TCRdb re-called the reads, giving one row per CDR3 protein. The repertoire holds about 110,000 distinct CDR3 sequences, with around 28% as singletons. Their antigen targets remain unknown. The starting material was CD8+ T cells from cultured PBMCs, obtained from culture after CMV antigen stimulation. Every receptor here comes from a human donor in good health (CMV status not recorded). Some clones in this sample may be carry-over from other donors' samples.

The CDR3 nucleotides read TGTGCCAGTAGTATAGGCAGCCCCATGAACACTGAAGCTTTCTTT. Amino acid sequence: CASSIGSPMNTEAFF. The V call is TRBV19, the J call TRBJ1-1, with unresolved D. Trimming pared 1 base from V and 0 bases from J, leaving 9 bases between. The CDR3 contains 15 residues. The germline gives CDR1 LNHDA, CDR2 SQIVND (reference sequence).

This clonotype was seen repeatedly, ten times or more. The chain joins TRBV7-2 to TRBJ2-7; possibly TRBD1 for D (6 bases). The CDR3 covers 15 residues. The V and J ends lost 4 bases and 4 bases respectively, with 17 bases between them. Germline V gene sequence: CDR1 SGHTA, CDR2 FQGNSA. The DNA of the CDR3 is TGTGCCAGCAGCTCCTGGGACATTAGGCTTTACGAGCAGTACTTC. Protein product: CASSSWDIRLYEQYF.

This clonotype appeared a few times. The genes are TRBV5-8 and TRBJ1-6; D gene ambiguous. V shed 0 bases and J shed 7 bases, with 8 bases lying between them. This CDR3 is 14 amino acids long. Germline CDR1 and CDR2: SGHTS and YDEGEE. The DNA for the CDR3 is TGTGCCAGCAGCTTGGATCCAGAGAATTCACCCCTCCACTTT. It yields the protein CASSLDPENSPLHF.

The V and J genes are TRBV11-2 and TRBJ2-1, with 10 nucleotides matching TRBD1. Germline CDR1 is SGHAT and CDR2 is FQNNGV. Trimming cost V 4 bases and J 8 bases; bases outside gene matches: 8. CDR3 size: 15 residues. CDR3 sequence: CASSSTGTGADEQFF. CDR3 nucleotide sequence: TGTGCCAGCAGCTCCACCGGGACAGGGGCCGATGAGCAGTTCTTC.

This chain uses TRBV14 with TRBJ1-2; unclear D gene. This CDR3 has 13 residues. The V end was cut by 3 bases, the J end by 5 bases, with 10 bases between. Germline CDR1 is SGHDN and CDR2 is FVKESK. CDR3 DNA: TGTGCCAGCAGCCACAGGACCCTATATGGCTACACCTTC. Amino acid sequence: CASSHRTLYGYTF.

The chain combines TRBV4-1 with TRBJ1-1, with TRBD1 matching 10 bases. Germline CDR1 MGHRA, CDR2 YSYEKL. CDR3 length equals 13 residues. V gave up 4 bases and J gave up 8 bases; unmatched junction bases: 4. CDR3: CASSPGQGVEAFF. CDR3 nucleotides: TGCGCCAGCAGCCCCGGACAGGGGGTGGAAGCTTTCTTT.

There are a few counts of this clonotype. The chain couples TRBV6-6 to TRBJ2-2; 9 positions agree with TRBD1. The CDR3 consists of 18 residues. V gave up 0 bases and J gave up 1 base; unmatched junction bases: 6. CDR1 is MNHNY, CDR2 SVGAGI, per germline (reference sequence). The CDR3 sequence is CASSYSLGQGLNTGELFF. Written as DNA, the CDR3 is TGTGCCAGCAGTTACTCCTTGGGACAGGGCCTGAACACCGGGGAGCTGTTTTTT.

The rearrangement links TRBV7-2 to TRBJ2-7; D possibly corresponds to TRBD1 (5 bases). Germline V gene lookup returns CDR1 SGHTA and CDR2 FQGNSA. The CDR3 has 14 residues. V lost 2 bases and J lost 2, with 10 bases in between. The DNA for the CDR3 is TGTGCCAGCAGCTTAAGTGACAGACCCTACGAGCAGTACTTC. It specifies CASSLSDRPYEQYF.

The V gene is TRBV27, the J gene TRBJ2-7, with unresolved D. V dropped 5 bases and J dropped 3 bases, with 8 bases sitting between them. Germline-derived CDR1 and CDR2 are MNHEY and SMNVEV (reference sequence). CDR3 length: 12 amino acids. The CDR3 protein is CASSEDRYEQYF. CDR3 coding DNA: TGTGCCAGCAGTGAGGACCGCTACGAGCAGTACTTC.

As DNA, the CDR3 is TGTGCCAGCAGCACAGGGGCTGGGGGGGAGCTGTTTTTT. Residues: CASSTGAGGELFF. The rearrangement joins TRBV12-3 or TRBV12-4 to TRBJ2-2, with TRBD1 identical over 7 bases. CDR3 size: 13 residues. Trimming at V came to 6 bases and at J to 8 bases, leaving 6 bases not matched to a gene.

This clonotype occurred a few times. The rearrangement uses TRBV4-1 and TRBJ1-1; D call uncertain. V was shortened by 3 bases and J by 11 bases, with 13 bases between the two germline ends. This CDR3 spans 12 amino acids. Looked up from germline, CDR1 is MGHRA and CDR2 is YSYEKL. The DNA for the CDR3 is TGCGCCAGCAGCCATAAGGGATTAGATGCTTTCTTT. It specifies CASSHKGLDAFF.

The chain employs TRBV29-1 and TRBJ1-1, with a possible D match to TRBD1 (5 bases). The V gene lost 1 base and the J gene lost 2 bases, with 8 bases spanning the gap. CDR3 length: 13 amino acids. Germline lookup yields CDR1 SQVTM and CDR2 ANQGSEA. CDR3 sequence reads: CSVEAGTNTEAFF. The DNA for the CDR3 is TGCAGCGTTGAAGCCGGGACTAACACTGAAGCTTTCTTT.

A few counts support this clonotype. The rearrangement links TRBV5-6 to TRBJ2-1; maybe TRBD2 (5 bases). The CDR3 covers 12 residues. CDR1 and CDR2 from the germline V gene are SGHDT and YYEEEE. The V end was cut by 7 bases, the J end by 6 bases, with 11 bases between. In DNA form, the CDR3 reads TGTGCCAGCCGACTACGCCCCAATGAGCAGTTCTTC. The encoded protein is CASRLRPNEQFF. Variable domain in full (rest from reference TRBV5-6 and TRBJ2-1): DAGVTQSPTHLIKTRGQQVTLRCSPKSGHDTVSWYQQALGQGPQFIFQYYEEEERQRGNFPDRFSGHQFPNYSSELNVNALLLGDSALYLCASRLRPNEQFFGPGTRLTVL.

This chain uses TRBV19 with TRBJ2-3; TRBD1 aligns across 9 bases. With V trimmed by 3 bases and J by 3 bases, 4 bases remained unmatched. The CDR3 has 15 amino acids. The germline gives CDR1 LNHDA, CDR2 SQIVND (reference sequence). The DNA for the CDR3 is TGTGCCAGTAGTATCATGGGACAGGGAACAGATACGCAGTATTTT. Encoded protein: CASSIMGQGTDTQYF.

This chain uses TRBV12-3 or TRBV12-4 with TRBJ1-1; 7 bases fit TRBD1. The CDR3 length is 18 residues. The ends lost 7 bases at V and 3 bases at J; junction bases unmatched: 20. CDR3 nucleotide sequence: TGTGCCAGCATTACAGCCGGGACAGCGATACCTCTGGACACTGAAGCTTTCTTT. This gives the protein CASITAGTAIPLDTEAFF.

In its sample, this clonotype was seen many times. V usage is TRBV11-2 and J usage is TRBJ2-1, with D possibly TRBD2 on 6 matching bases. V lost 8 bases and J lost 11, with 16 bases in between. The germline V gene has CDR1 SGHAT and CDR2 FQNNGV. The CDR3 extends over 12 amino acids. CDR3 amino acids: CASGFGGAKQFF. For the CDR3, the DNA is TGTGCCAGCGGGTTCGGCGGGGCGAAGCAGTTCTTC.

The DNA of the CDR3 is TGCGCCAGCAGCTTGGCCGTAGGGACGAATGAGCAGTTCTTC. Its protein is CASSLAVGTNEQFF. The V call is TRBV5-1, the J call TRBJ2-1; D assignment may be TRBD1 or TRBD2 (5 bases each). From germline, CDR1 is SGHRS and CDR2 YFSETQ. The CDR3 sequence is 14 residues long. Trimming removed 0 bases at V and 7 bases at J, with 11 bases between.

This clonotype was seen a few times. The V call is TRBV12-3 or TRBV12-4, the J call TRBJ2-7; D unclear. This CDR3 comprises 13 residues. The V end lost 2 bases, the J end lost 2 bases, and 7 bases lay between the germline ends. The DNA of the CDR3 is TGTGCCAGCAGTTTAACAAATACCTACGAGCAGTACTTC. Translating gives CASSLTNTYEQYF.

This chain connects TRBV6-4 to TRBJ2-7; D is ambiguous. CDR1 and CDR2 (germline): MRHNA, SNTAGT. The CDR3 is 16 amino acids. Trimming took 3 bases from V and 2 from J, leaving 17 bases between them. The CDR3 region is CASSDDFQSGTYEQYF. CDR3 nucleotide sequence: TGTGCCAGCAGTGATGATTTCCAATCTGGGACCTACGAGCAGTACTTC.

In its sample, this clonotype was seen a few times. This chain uses TRBV6-2 or TRBV6-3 with TRBJ2-3, with D tentatively TRBD2 (6 bases). The length of the CDR3 is 16 residues. Trimming removed 2 bases at V and 1 base at J, with 13 bases between. Germline CDR1 MNHEY, CDR2 SVGEGT. The CDR3 DNA is TGTGCCAGCAGTTACGCGGCCAGGGAGGGCACAGATACGCAGTATTTT. Translated: CASSYAAREGTDTQYF.

A few counts support this clonotype. The chain couples TRBV7-9 to TRBJ2-3; 11 bases align to TRBD2. The V segment lost 5 bases and the J segment 0 bases; nucleotides outside the gene matches: 1. Germline lookup yields CDR1 SEHNR and CDR2 FQNEAQ (reference sequence). CDR3 length equals 15 residues. CDR3 in DNA: TGTGCCAGCAGCCCTAGCGGGGGGAGCACAGATACGCAGTATTTT. Its protein is CASSPSGGSTDTQYF.

This clonotype showed up just a few times. The gene calls are TRBV6-2 or TRBV6-3 and TRBJ2-1; 9 nucleotides agree with TRBD2. Trimming cost V 0 bases and J 4 bases; bases outside gene matches: 4. The CDR3 extends over 16 amino acids. The germline V gene encodes CDR1 MNHEY and CDR2 SVGEGT. CDR3 nucleotides: TGTGCCAGCAGTTACTCTTCGGCGGGGGGGTACAATGAGCAGTTCTTC. This sequence encodes CASSYSSAGGYNEQFF.

The V and J genes are TRBV4-2 and TRBJ2-1; D perhaps matches TRBD1 (5 bases). The CDR3 extends over 15 amino acids. Trimming pared 0 bases from V and 8 bases from J, leaving 14 bases between. From germline, CDR1 is LGHNA and CDR2 YNFKEQ. Here the CDR3 reads CASSQEVPLGDEQFF. The CDR3 coding sequence is TGTGCCAGCAGCCAAGAAGTACCCCTAGGGGATGAGCAGTTCTTC.

The J gene is TRBJ2-5, the V gene TRBV7-4; D gene ambiguous. Germline CDR1 reads SGHVT; CDR2 reads SQSDAQ. The CDR3 sequence is 11 residues long. V gave up 4 bases and J gave up 5 bases, with 5 bases separating them. CDR3 loop: CASSYMETQYF. CDR3 nucleotides: TGTGCCAGCAGCTACATGGAGACCCAGTACTTC.

The V call is TRBV28, the J call TRBJ1-1; TRBD1 matches at 7 bases. V gave up 5 bases and J gave up 2 bases; unmatched junction bases: 8. The germline gives CDR1 MDHEN, CDR2 SYDVKM. The CDR3 has 15 amino acids. CDR3 bases: TGTGCCAGCAGTCCCGGACAGGCTGGCAACACTGAAGCTTTCTTT. Translation gives CASSPGQAGNTEAFF.

This clonotype appeared a few times. The chain links TRBV19 to TRBJ2-3; D possibly corresponds to TRBD2 (6 bases). The CDR3 has 14 residues. V lost 5 bases and J lost 5, with 14 bases in between. The germline V gene encodes CDR1 LNHDA and CDR2 SQIVND (reference sequence). The CDR3 reads CASSALPGGDTQYF. CDR3 coding DNA: TGTGCCAGTAGTGCTCTACCCGGGGGAGATACGCAGTATTTT.

There are a few counts of this clonotype. V and J are TRBV7-2 and TRBJ2-1; 15 bases align to TRBD2. CDR3 length equals 15 residues. Looked up from germline, CDR1 is SGHTA and CDR2 is FQGNSA. V dropped 5 bases and J dropped 6; count of bases not matched to a gene: 2. CDR3: CASSPGLAGGNEQFF. In nucleotides, the CDR3 is TGTGCCAGCAGCCCGGGACTAGCGGGGGGCAATGAGCAGTTCTTC.

This clonotype was counted only a few times. This chain links TRBV27 with TRBJ2-3, with 10 bases that match TRBD1. Germline trimming cut 0 bases from V and 4 bases from J; bases unmatched to any gene: 4. CDR1 and CDR2 (germline): MNHEY, SMNVEV (reference sequence). CDR3 length equals 16 residues. The DNA of the CDR3 is TGTGCCAGCAGTTTATCGGGACAGGGGATAGCAGATACGCAGTATTTT. Residues: CASSLSGQGIADTQYF.

There are a few counts of this clonotype. The rearrangement links TRBV7-6 to TRBJ2-1; 7 nucleotides match TRBD2. The germline V gene encodes CDR1 SGHVS and CDR2 FNYEAQ. V dropped 8 bases and J dropped 5; count of bases not matched to a gene: 6. The CDR3 consists of 13 residues. CDR3 region: CASSYAGDNEQFF. The CDR3 DNA reads as TGTGCCAGCTCCTATGCGGGGGACAATGAGCAGTTCTTC. The variable domain in full, completed from reference TRBV7-6 and TRBJ2-1, reads GAGVSQSPRYKVTKRGQDVALRCDPISGHVSLYWYRQALGQGPEFLTYFNYEAQQDKSGLPNDRFSAERPEGSISTLTIQRTEQRDSAMYRCASSYAGDNEQFFGPGTRLTVL.

This clonotype has ten or more counts. V is TRBV7-2 and J is TRBJ2-3; D is tentatively TRBD1 or TRBD2 (6 bases each). Trimming took off 1 base at V and 2 bases at J, with 13 bases between the two ends. The germline V gene encodes CDR1 SGHTA and CDR2 FQGNSA. This CDR3 spans 16 amino acids. CDR3 sequence (DNA): TGTGCCAGCAGCTTAGTCCCCGGGGGCTACACAGATACGCAGTATTTT. Translated, it gives CASSLVPGGYTDTQYF.

The chain carries TRBV18 and TRBJ1-1; TRBD1 aligns across 8 bases. Germline trimming cut 3 bases from V and 3 bases from J; bases unmatched to any gene: 18. The CDR3 has 19 amino acids. Per germline, CDR1 KGHSH and CDR2 LQKENI. The CDR3 region is CASSPRARLTGGKDTEAFF. CDR3 DNA: TGTGCCAGCTCACCCCGGGCACGGTTAACAGGGGGGAAGGACACTGAAGCTTTCTTT.

Comment on this clonotype: An end of the junction does not agree with germline; a read error may underlie this. The rearrangement joins TRBV5-3 to TRBJ1-1; D remains ambiguous. TRBV5-3 is assigned to the ORF class and has an uncertain function. The CDR3 sequence is 14 residues long. CDR3 DNA sequence: TGTGCCAGCAGCTGGAACGACGGAGACACTGAAGCTTTCTTT. Its protein product is CASSWNDGDTEAFF.